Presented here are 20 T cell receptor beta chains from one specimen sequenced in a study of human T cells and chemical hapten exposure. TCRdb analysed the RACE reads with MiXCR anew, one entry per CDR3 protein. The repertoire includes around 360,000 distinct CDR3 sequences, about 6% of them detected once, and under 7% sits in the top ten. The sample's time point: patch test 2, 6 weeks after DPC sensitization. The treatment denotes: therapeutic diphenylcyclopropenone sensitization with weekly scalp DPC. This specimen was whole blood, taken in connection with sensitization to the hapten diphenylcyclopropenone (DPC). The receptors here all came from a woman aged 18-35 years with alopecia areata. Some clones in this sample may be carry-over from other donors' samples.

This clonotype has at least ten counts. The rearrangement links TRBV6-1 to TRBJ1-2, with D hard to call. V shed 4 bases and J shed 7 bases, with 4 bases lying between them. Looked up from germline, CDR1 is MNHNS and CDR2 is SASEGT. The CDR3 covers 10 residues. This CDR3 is CASSGVGYTF. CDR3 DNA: TGTGCCAGCAGTGGAGTTGGCTACACCTTC.

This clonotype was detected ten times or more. CDR3: CASSQGEANYGYTF. In DNA form, the CDR3 reads TGTGCCAGCAGCCAAGGGGAGGCTAACTATGGCTACACCTTC. The J gene is TRBJ1-2, the V gene TRBV3-1; D is ambiguous. V was trimmed by 1 base and J by 0 bases, leaving 6 bases between them. The CDR3 consists of 14 residues. Per germline, CDR1 LGHDT and CDR2 YNNKEL (reference sequence). Variable domain in full (rest from reference TRBV3-1 and TRBJ1-2): DTAVSQTPKYLVTQMGNDKSIKCEQNLGHDTMYWYKQDSKKFLKIMFSYNNKELIINETVPNRFSPKSPDKAHLNLHINSLELGDSAVYFCASSQGEANYGYTFGSGTRLTVV.

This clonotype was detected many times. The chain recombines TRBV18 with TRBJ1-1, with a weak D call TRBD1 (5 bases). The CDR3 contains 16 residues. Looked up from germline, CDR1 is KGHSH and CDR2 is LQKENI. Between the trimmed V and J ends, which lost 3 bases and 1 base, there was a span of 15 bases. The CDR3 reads CASSPRGPGTNTEAFF. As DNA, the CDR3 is TGTGCCAGCTCACCCCGTGGGCCCGGGACGAACACTGAAGCTTTCTTT.

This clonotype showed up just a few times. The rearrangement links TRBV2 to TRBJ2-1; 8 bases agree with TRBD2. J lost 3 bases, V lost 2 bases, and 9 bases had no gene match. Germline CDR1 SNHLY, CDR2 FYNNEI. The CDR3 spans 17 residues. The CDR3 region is CASSELGGGTGYNEQFF. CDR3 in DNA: TGTGCCAGCAGTGAATTGGGCGGGGGGACCGGCTACAATGAGCAGTTCTTC.

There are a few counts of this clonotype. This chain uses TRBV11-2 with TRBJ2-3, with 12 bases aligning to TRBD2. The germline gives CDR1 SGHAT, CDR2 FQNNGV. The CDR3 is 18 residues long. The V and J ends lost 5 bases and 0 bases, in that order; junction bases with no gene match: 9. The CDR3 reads CASSLTSGGTPSTDTQYF. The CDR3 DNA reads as TGTGCCAGCAGCCTAACTAGCGGGGGGACCCCAAGCACAGATACGCAGTATTTT.

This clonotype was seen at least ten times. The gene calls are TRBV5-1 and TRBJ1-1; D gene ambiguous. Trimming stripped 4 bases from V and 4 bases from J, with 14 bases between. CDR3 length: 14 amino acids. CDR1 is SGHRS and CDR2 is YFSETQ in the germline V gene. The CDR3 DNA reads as TGCGCCAGCAGCCCACAGACGTCGAGCACTGAAGCTTTCTTT. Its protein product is CASSPQTSSTEAFF.

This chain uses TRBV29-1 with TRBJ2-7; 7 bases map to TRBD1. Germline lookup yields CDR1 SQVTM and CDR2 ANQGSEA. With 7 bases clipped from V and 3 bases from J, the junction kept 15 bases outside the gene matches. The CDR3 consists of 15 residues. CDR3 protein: CSALPRTGKNYEQYF. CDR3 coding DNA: TGCAGCGCCCTGCCTCGGACAGGAAAAAACTACGAGCAGTACTTC.

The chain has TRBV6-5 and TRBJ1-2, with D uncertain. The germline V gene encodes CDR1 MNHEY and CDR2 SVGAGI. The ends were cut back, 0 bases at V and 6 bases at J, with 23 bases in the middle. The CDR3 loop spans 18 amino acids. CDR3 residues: CASSYSYLAGGVLDGYTF. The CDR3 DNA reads TGTGCCAGCAGTTACTCATATTTGGCAGGCGGGGTGCTGGATGGCTACACCTTC.

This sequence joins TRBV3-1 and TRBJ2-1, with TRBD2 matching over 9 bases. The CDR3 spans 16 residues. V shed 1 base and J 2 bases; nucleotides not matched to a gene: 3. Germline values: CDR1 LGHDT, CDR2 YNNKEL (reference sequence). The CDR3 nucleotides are TGTGCCAGCAGCCAAGCGAAGCGGGGGGCCTACAATGAGCAGTTCTTC. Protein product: CASSQAKRGAYNEQFF.

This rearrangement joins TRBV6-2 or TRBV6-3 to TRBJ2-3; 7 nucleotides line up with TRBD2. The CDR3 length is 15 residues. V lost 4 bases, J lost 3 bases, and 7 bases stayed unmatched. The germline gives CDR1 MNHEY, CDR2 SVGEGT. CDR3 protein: CASSLPAGWTDTQYF. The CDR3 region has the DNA TGTGCCAGCAGTTTGCCAGCGGGGTGGACAGATACGCAGTATTTT.

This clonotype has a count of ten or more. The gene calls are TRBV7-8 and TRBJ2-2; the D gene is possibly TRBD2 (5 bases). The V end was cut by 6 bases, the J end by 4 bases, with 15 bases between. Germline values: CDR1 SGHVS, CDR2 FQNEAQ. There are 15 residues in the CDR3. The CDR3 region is CASSLSGGVTGELFF. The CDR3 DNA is TGTGCCAGCAGTCTAAGTGGAGGAGTCACCGGGGAGCTGTTTTTT.

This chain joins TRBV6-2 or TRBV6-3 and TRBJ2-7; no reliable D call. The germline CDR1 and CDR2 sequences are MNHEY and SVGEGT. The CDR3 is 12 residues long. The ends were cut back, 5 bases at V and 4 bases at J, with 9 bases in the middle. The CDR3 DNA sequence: TGTGCCAGCAGTGAGCGATATTACGAGCAGTACTTC. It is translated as CASSERYYEQYF.

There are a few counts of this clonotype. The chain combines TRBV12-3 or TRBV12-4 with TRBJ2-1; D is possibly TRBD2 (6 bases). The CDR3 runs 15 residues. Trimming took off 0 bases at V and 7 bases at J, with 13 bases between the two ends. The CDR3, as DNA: TGTGCCAGCAGTTTAGCGGGGGGAAAAGATAATGAGCAGTTCTTC. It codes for CASSLAGGKDNEQFF.

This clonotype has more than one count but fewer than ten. The CDR3 is CASSHGAEGVYTEAFF. The CDR3 nucleotides read TGTGCCAGCAGTCACGGGGCCGAGGGAGTGTACACTGAAGCTTTCTTT. The chain uses TRBV6-2 or TRBV6-3 and TRBJ1-1, with D tentatively TRBD1 (5 bases). The germline gives CDR1 MNHEY, CDR2 SVGEGT. This CDR3 comprises 16 residues. Trimming pared 5 bases from V and 3 bases from J, leaving 19 bases between.

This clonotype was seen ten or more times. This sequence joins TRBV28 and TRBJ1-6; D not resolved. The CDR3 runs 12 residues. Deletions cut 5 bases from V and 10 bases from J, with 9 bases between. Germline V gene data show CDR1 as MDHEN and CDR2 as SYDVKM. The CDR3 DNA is TGTGCCAGCAGTCCCCTGAACTCACCCCTCCACTTT. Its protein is CASSPLNSPLHF.

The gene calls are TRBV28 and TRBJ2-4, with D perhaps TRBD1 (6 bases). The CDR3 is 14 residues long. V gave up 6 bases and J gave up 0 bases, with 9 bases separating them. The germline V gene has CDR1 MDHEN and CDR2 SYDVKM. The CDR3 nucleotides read TGTGCCAGCAGGGACAGCCTAGCCAAAAACATTCAGTACTTC. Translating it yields CASRDSLAKNIQYF.

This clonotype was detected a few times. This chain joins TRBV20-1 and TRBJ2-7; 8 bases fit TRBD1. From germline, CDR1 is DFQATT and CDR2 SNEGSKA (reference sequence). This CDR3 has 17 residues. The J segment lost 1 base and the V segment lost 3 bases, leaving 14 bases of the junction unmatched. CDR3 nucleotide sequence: TGCAGTGCTAGGGGGGCCAGGGGGCGCGTAGGATCCTACGAGCAGTACTTC. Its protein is CSARGARGRVGSYEQYF.

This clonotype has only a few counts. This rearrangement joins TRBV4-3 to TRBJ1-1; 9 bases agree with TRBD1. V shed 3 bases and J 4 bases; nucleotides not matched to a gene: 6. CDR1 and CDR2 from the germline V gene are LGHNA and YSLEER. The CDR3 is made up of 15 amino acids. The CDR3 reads CASSHDRGMVTEAFF. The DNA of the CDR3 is TGCGCCAGCAGCCACGACAGGGGGATGGTCACTGAAGCTTTCTTT.

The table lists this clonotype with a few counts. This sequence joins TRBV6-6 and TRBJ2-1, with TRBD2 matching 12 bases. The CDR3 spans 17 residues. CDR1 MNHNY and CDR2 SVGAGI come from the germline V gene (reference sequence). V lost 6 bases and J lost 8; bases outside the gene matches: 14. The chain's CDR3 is CASSYGPGLAGYHEQFF. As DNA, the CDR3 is TGTGCCAGCAGCTACGGCCCGGGACTAGCGGGTTACCATGAGCAGTTCTTC.

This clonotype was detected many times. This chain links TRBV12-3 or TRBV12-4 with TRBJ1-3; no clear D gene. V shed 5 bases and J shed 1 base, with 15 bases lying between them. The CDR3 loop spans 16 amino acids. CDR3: CASSANRWGSGNTIYF. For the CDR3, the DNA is TGTGCCAGCAGTGCGAATCGCTGGGGATCTGGAAACACCATATATTTT.